The 28 T cell receptor beta chains in this list originate from one sample, sequenced in a study of T cells expressing NK-cell markers. TCRdb reworked the 5' RACE reads into one entry per CDR3 protein, no DNA. Recorded here are about 460,000 distinct CDR3 sequences; the top ten clones represent roughly 1.4%. The source material was blood T cells: a sorted CD56 or NKG2C T cell subset, CD4+ or CD8+ T cells, or bulk PBMC T cells (not recorded which). These TCRs come from a woman aged 45-59 years in good health.

The chain is built from TRBV29-1 and TRBJ2-4; TCRdb's D call, TRBD1, is unchecked because there is no DNA. This CDR3 has 13 amino acids. Germline CDR1 is SQVTM and CDR2 is ANQGSEA. The CDR3 protein is CSVPGDPKNIQYF.

The genes are TRBV18 and TRBJ2-7. The CDR3 consists of 14 residues. Germline V gene lookup returns CDR1 KGHSH and CDR2 LQKENI. CDR3 protein: CASSQTGGSYEQYF.

The chain combines TRBV15 with TRBJ1-2; absent DNA, TCRdb's TRBD1 call cannot be checked. This CDR3 region has 18 residues. Germline CDR1 LNHNV, CDR2 YYDKDF (reference sequence). The CDR3 loop is CATSRDRRQGALNYGYTF.

This rearrangement joins TRBV5-1 to TRBJ1-1; the D gene TCRdb calls, TRBD1, cannot be checked with no DNA. From germline, CDR1 is SGHRS and CDR2 YFSETQ. The CDR3 covers 14 residues. The CDR3 loop is CASSPGHSNTEAFF.

CDR3 residues: CATSRLIGGRGDTQYF. This chain links TRBV15 with TRBJ2-3; TCRdb's D gene call, TRBD1, goes unchecked for lack of DNA. Germline-derived CDR1 and CDR2 are LNHNV and YYDKDF (reference sequence). This CDR3 spans 16 amino acids. Filled out from reference TRBV15 and TRBJ2-3, the complete variable domain reads DAMVIQNPRYQVTQFGKPVTLSCSQTLNHNVMYWYQQKSSQAPKLLFHYYDKDFNNEADTPDNFQSRRPNTSFCFLDIRSPGLGDTAMYLCATSRLIGGRGDTQYFGPGTRLTVL.

The chain has TRBV10-3 and TRBJ2-2; TCRdb returns TRBD1, unconfirmable since there is no DNA. The germline gives CDR1 ENHRY, CDR2 SYGVKD. This CDR3 is 18 amino acids long. The CDR3 sequence is CAISSKAGQSANTGELFF.

The chain links TRBV2 to TRBJ1-6; the D call from TCRdb, TRBD1, cannot be confirmed without DNA. The V gene's germline CDR1 is SNHLY and CDR2 FYNNEI. This CDR3 spans 13 amino acids. CDR3 sequence: CASSAWTGVPLHF.

V usage is TRBV29-1 and J usage is TRBJ1-1; as DNA is missing, the TRBD1 call by TCRdb cannot be tested. The CDR3 contains 14 residues. Germline V gives CDR1 SQVTM, CDR2 ANQGSEA. The CDR3: CSVDRGADNTEAFF.

V is TRBV3-1 and J is TRBJ1-1. The CDR3 totals 12 residues. CDR1 and CDR2 (germline): LGHDT, YNNKEL (reference sequence). This CDR3 reads CASSHRTAEAFF.

The chain is built from TRBV30 and TRBJ2-2; TCRdb reports TRBD1, a call that lacks DNA to check it against. The CDR3 loop spans 17 amino acids. Germline CDR1 GTSNPN, CDR2 SVGIG (reference sequence). CDR3: CAWSDSGTRANTGELFF.

The chain uses TRBV25-1 and TRBJ2-1; lacking DNA, the TRBD1 call made by TCRdb goes unchecked. The germline gives CDR1 MGHDK, CDR2 SYGVNS. The CDR3 totals 14 residues. The CDR3: CASSEPQGYNEQFF.

The gene calls are TRBV7-6 and TRBJ2-2; the D call of TRBD1 rests on TCRdb alone, since no DNA is present to check it. The CDR3 is 16 amino acids. The germline V gene encodes CDR1 SGHVS and CDR2 FNYEAQ. CDR3 sequence reads: CASSLVETGGGGELFF.

The J gene is TRBJ2-7, the V gene TRBV29-1; TCRdb calls TRBD1, which cannot be checked without DNA. The CDR3 has 13 amino acids. Per the germline V gene, CDR1 is SQVTM and CDR2 is ANQGSEA. This CDR3 reads CSVVSAGIYEQYF.

The chain recombines TRBV29-1 with TRBJ1-4; TCRdb designates TRBD1, a call that cannot be tested without DNA. The germline V gene has CDR1 SQVTM and CDR2 ANQGSEA. The CDR3 has 13 amino acids. The CDR3 sequence is CSVGGGAREKLFF.

The chain joins TRBV29-1 to TRBJ1-1. The germline V gene has CDR1 SQVTM and CDR2 ANQGSEA. The CDR3 is 14 residues long. The CDR3 region is CSVGTGRGNTEAFF.

The chain carries TRBV24-1 and TRBJ2-1; TCRdb designates TRBD2, a call that cannot be tested without DNA. The germline CDR1 and CDR2 sequences are KGHDR and SFDVKD. There are 15 residues in the CDR3. Here the CDR3 reads CATGMKGLLRNEQFF.

The J gene is TRBJ2-6, the V gene TRBV24-1; the TCRdb call, TRBD1, lacks DNA for checking. The CDR3 sequence is 13 residues long. Germline V gene sequence: CDR1 KGHDR, CDR2 SFDVKD. CDR3 region: CATREEGANVLTF.

V usage is TRBV12-3 or TRBV12-4 and J usage is TRBJ2-5; the TCRdb call, TRBD1, lacks DNA for checking. The CDR3 totals 15 residues. This chain's CDR3 is CASSPQDRAGETQYF.

V is TRBV5-4 and J is TRBJ1-2. The CDR3 contains 16 residues. Germline V gene lookup returns CDR1 SGHNT and CDR2 YYREEE (reference sequence). CDR3 region: CASSLERQRKNYGYTF.

The chain combines TRBV10-3 with TRBJ2-5; TCRdb names TRBD2, which stays unverified in the absence of DNA. The CDR3 spans 14 residues. The germline CDR1 and CDR2 sequences are ENHRY and SYGVKD. CDR3 sequence reads: CAIGLAGLQETQYF.

This chain's CDR3 is CASSLVTENEKLFF. J is TRBJ1-4 and V is TRBV7-8. Germline-derived CDR1 and CDR2 are SGHVS and FQNEAQ. This CDR3 is 14 amino acids long.

The chain carries TRBV12-3 or TRBV12-4 and TRBJ1-5; without DNA, the TCRdb call of TRBD1 cannot be checked. The CDR3 runs to 13 residues. The CDR3 is CAGAKQGNQPQHF.

The chain combines TRBV15 with TRBJ1-1. Germline V gives CDR1 LNHNV, CDR2 YYDKDF (reference sequence). CDR3 length equals 12 residues. CDR3 in amino acids: CATSPGLTEAFF. The full variable domain, rest sourced from reference TRBV15 and TRBJ1-1, is DAMVIQNPRYQVTQFGKPVTLSCSQTLNHNVMYWYQQKSSQAPKLLFHYYDKDFNNEADTPDNFQSRRPNTSFCFLDIRSPGLGDTAMYLCATSPGLTEAFFGQGTRLTVV.

The gene calls are TRBV5-1 and TRBJ2-3; lacking DNA, the TRBD1 call made by TCRdb goes unchecked. Germline CDR1 is SGHRS and CDR2 is YFSETQ. This CDR3 has 16 residues. CDR3 region: CASSLAGTGVTDTQYF.

This CDR3 reads CATYRDRGTEAFF. This chain joins TRBV6-6 and TRBJ1-1; the TRBD1 assignment by TCRdb is unverifiable without DNA. Per the germline V gene, CDR1 is MNHNY and CDR2 is SVGAGI (reference sequence). There are 13 residues in the CDR3.

The chain employs TRBV14 and TRBJ2-1; TCRdb's assignment of TRBD1 cannot be checked, as there is no DNA. The CDR3 runs to 14 residues. Germline-derived CDR1 and CDR2 are SGHDN and FVKESK. CDR3 sequence reads: CASSHRPSGNEQFF.

The gene calls are TRBV20-1 and TRBJ2-4; as DNA is missing, the TRBD2 call by TCRdb cannot be tested. Germline V gene lookup returns CDR1 DFQATT and CDR2 SNEGSKA (reference sequence). The CDR3 has 13 amino acids. CDR3 sequence reads: CSASPNLANIQYF.

This rearrangement joins TRBV10-1 to TRBJ1-1; TCRdb calls TRBD1, which cannot be checked without DNA. The CDR3 is 13 amino acids. Looked up from germline, CDR1 is WNHNN and CDR2 is SYGVQD (reference sequence). The chain's CDR3 is CASSDPGETEAFF.